The 15 T cell receptor beta chains presented below share a single source sample, sequenced in a study of response to subunit inactivated influenza vaccine. One entry per CDR3 protein results from TCRdb running MiXCR on the RT-PCR reads. The data show 500,000 to 550,000 distinct CDR3 sequences, approximately 7.1% seen once. Source: PBMCs from blood, taken roughly 24 months after vaccination. The receptors originated from a man aged 50 to 75 who received an inactivated influenza vaccine.

This clonotype occurred a few times. This chain connects TRBV20-1 to TRBJ2-1; D is ambiguous. With 5 bases removed from V and 7 bases from J, the gap between germline ends came to 12 bases. Germline CDR1 and CDR2: DFQATT and SNEGSKA (reference sequence). This CDR3 region has 12 residues. CDR3 sequence: CSAAGPVNEQFF. DNA of the CDR3: TGCAGTGCTGCCGGGCCAGTTAATGAGCAGTTCTTC.

The V call is TRBV7-9, the J call TRBJ2-1; 10 positions match TRBD1. Looked up from germline, CDR1 is SEHNR and CDR2 is FQNEAQ (reference sequence). The CDR3 is 14 amino acids. V was clipped by 4 bases and J by 7 bases; unmatched bases: 4. The CDR3 DNA reads as TGTGCCAGCAGCTCCGGGACAGGGGTGAATGAGCAGTTCTTC. It encodes CASSSGTGVNEQFF.

This clonotype was detected many times. The rearrangement uses TRBV7-2 and TRBJ2-2; 7 bases align to TRBD2. V lost 4 bases to trimming and J lost 1 base; unmatched junction nucleotides: 3. This CDR3 is built from 15 residues. CDR1 and CDR2 (germline): SGHTA, FQGNSA. CDR3 amino acids: CASSWWGGNTGELFF. CDR3 sequence (DNA): TGTGCCAGCAGCTGGTGGGGGGGGAACACCGGGGAGCTGTTTTTT.

V is TRBV11-1 and J is TRBJ2-7; the D gene is possibly TRBD1 (5 bases). Trimming took 1 base from V and 9 from J, leaving 16 bases between them. The CDR3 has 14 residues. Germline-derived CDR1 and CDR2 are SGHAT and FQDESV (reference sequence). CDR3 region: CASSLEGRGNRQYF. The CDR3 region has the DNA TGTGCCAGCAGCTTAGAGGGTAGGGGAAATCGGCAGTACTTC. Full variable domain (rest looked up from reference TRBV11-1 and TRBJ2-7): EAEVAQSPRYKITEKSQAVAFWCDPISGHATLYWYRQILGQGPELLVQFQDESVVDDSQLPKDRFSAERLKGVDSTLKIQPAELGDSAMYLCASSLEGRGNRQYFGPGTRLTVT.

The chain has TRBV4-1 and TRBJ2-3; a possible D gene is TRBD2 (6 bases). The germline V gene has CDR1 MGHRA and CDR2 YSYEKL. There are 18 residues in the CDR3. The germline V and J ends were trimmed by 0 bases and 5 bases, with 21 bases remaining between them. For the CDR3, the DNA is TGCGCCAGCAGCCAAGAAGGCGTTCGGGGGAATTACATAGATACGCAGTATTTT. It yields the protein CASSQEGVRGNYIDTQYF.

This clonotype was detected a few times. The chain recombines TRBV4-3 with TRBJ2-3; D not resolved. Germline V gives CDR1 LGHNA, CDR2 YSLEER. The CDR3 sequence is 14 residues long. V shed 4 bases and J shed 6 bases, with 14 bases lying between them. This chain's CDR3 is CASSPRPERDTQYF. The CDR3 coding sequence is TGCGCCAGCAGCCCCCGGCCCGAACGGGATACGCAGTATTTT.

The chain is built from TRBV5-1 and TRBJ1-1; 11 bases map to TRBD1. V lost 4 bases and J lost 6; bases outside the gene matches: 11. From germline, CDR1 is SGHRS and CDR2 YFSETQ. The CDR3 is made up of 16 amino acids. The DNA of the CDR3 is TGCGCCAGCAGCCCACGAACGGGACAGGGGGGCGCTGAAGCTTTCTTT. It yields the protein CASSPRTGQGGAEAFF.

This clonotype turned up a few times. The V and J genes are TRBV28 and TRBJ2-1; D gene uncertain. Germline V gene lookup returns CDR1 MDHEN and CDR2 SYDVKM. V was shortened by 2 bases and J by 10 bases, with 6 bases between the two germline ends. CDR3 length: 11 amino acids. The CDR3 sequence is CASSLRAEQFF. The CDR3 DNA is TGTGCCAGCAGTTTAAGGGCCGAGCAGTTCTTC.

This chain uses TRBV7-2 with TRBJ2-7; a weak D match, TRBD2 (6 bases). Germline values: CDR1 SGHTA, CDR2 FQGNSA. CDR3 size: 16 residues. The ends were cut back, 4 bases at V and 2 bases at J, with 18 bases in the middle. The CDR3 reads CASSSYFGLRTYEQYF. The CDR3 DNA follows: TGTGCCAGCAGCTCCTACTTCGGACTACGAACCTACGAGCAGTACTTC.

This clonotype was seen at least ten times. V and J are TRBV4-1 and TRBJ2-7; TRBD1 is a possible D gene (5 bases). Germline values: CDR1 MGHRA, CDR2 YSYEKL. CDR3 length equals 13 residues. The V end was cut by 0 bases, the J end by 12 bases, with 15 bases between. CDR3 sequence (DNA): TGCGCCAGCAGCCAAGAATTGCGGACAACTCCGTACTTC. Protein: CASSQELRTTPYF.

This clonotype has just a few counts. J is TRBJ2-1 and V is TRBV7-2; TRBD2 matches 7 bases. V dropped 7 bases and J dropped 7; count of bases not matched to a gene: 13. The germline gives CDR1 SGHTA, CDR2 FQGNSA. This CDR3 is built from 15 residues. For the CDR3, the DNA is TGTGCCAGCACCGGTGGCGGGGGAGGGGAAAATGAGCAGTTCTTC. As protein: CASTGGGGGENEQFF.

This clonotype was seen a handful of times. For the CDR3, the DNA is TGTGCCAGCCGGGACAGAGGATATGAAAAACTGTTTTTT. Amino acid sequence: CASRDRGYEKLFF. This chain connects TRBV6-2 or TRBV6-3 to TRBJ1-4, with 7 bases aligning to TRBD1. This CDR3 has 13 residues. Looked up from germline, CDR1 is MNHEY and CDR2 is SVGEGT. V dropped 8 bases and J dropped 6; count of bases not matched to a gene: 6.

This sequence joins TRBV27 and TRBJ2-3; 12 bases agree with TRBD2. After removal of 6 bases from V and 5 bases from J, the junction contained 6 bases not matched to a gene. CDR3 size: 15 residues. Per germline, CDR1 MNHEY and CDR2 SMNVEV (reference sequence). The CDR3 region has the DNA TGTGCCAGCAGACCACTAGCGGGAGGTATAGATACGCAGTATTTT. This encodes CASRPLAGGIDTQYF.

This clonotype has a handful of counts. V is TRBV6-5 and J is TRBJ2-7; 7 nucleotides align to TRBD1. Germline V lookup: CDR1 MNHEY, CDR2 SVGAGI. Trimming cost V 2 bases and J 6 bases; bases outside gene matches: 7. CDR3 length: 14 residues. CDR3 nucleotides: TGTGCCAGCAGTTACGGGGGACAGAGGATCGAGCAGTACTTC. It is translated as CASSYGGQRIEQYF.

This clonotype showed up just a few times. V is TRBV5-1 and J is TRBJ2-1, with D perhaps TRBD1 (6 bases). CDR1 and CDR2 (germline): SGHRS, YFSETQ. V was clipped by 0 bases and J by 9 bases, with 13 bases between them. The CDR3 consists of 14 residues. The CDR3 is CASSLDRDRGEQFF. The CDR3 bases are TGCGCCAGCAGCTTGGACAGGGATCGTGGTGAGCAGTTCTTC.